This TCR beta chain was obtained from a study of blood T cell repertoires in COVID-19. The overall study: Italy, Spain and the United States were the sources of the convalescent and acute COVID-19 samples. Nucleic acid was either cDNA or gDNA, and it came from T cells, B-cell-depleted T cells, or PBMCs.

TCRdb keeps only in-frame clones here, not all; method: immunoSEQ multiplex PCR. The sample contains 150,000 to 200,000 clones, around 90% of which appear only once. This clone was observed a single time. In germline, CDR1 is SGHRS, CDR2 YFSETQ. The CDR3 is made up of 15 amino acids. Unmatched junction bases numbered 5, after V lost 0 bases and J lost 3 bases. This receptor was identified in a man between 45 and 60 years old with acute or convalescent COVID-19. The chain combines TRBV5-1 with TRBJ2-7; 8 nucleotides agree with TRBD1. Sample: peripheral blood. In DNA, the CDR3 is TGCGCCAGCAGCTTGGGGACAGGGACAGACTACGAGCAGTACGTC. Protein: CASSLGTGTDYEQYV.